At least ten counts were recorded for the clone carrying this T cell receptor (beta chain). This record comes from a study of low-dose radiotherapy and immunotherapy resistance in tumors. Looking at the study overall: Members of Cohort 1 were treated with 0.5 Gy per fraction every 2 weeks. The prescribed total PTV dose was 6.5 Gy. Patients were treated with intravenous nivolumab at 240 mg every two weeks and were also dosed with ipilimumab at 1 mg/kg every six weeks.

CDR1 and CDR2 from the germline V gene are MNHEY and SVGEGT. This CDR3 is 11 amino acids long. Trimming took 6 bases from V and 4 from J, leaving 7 bases between them. Specified time point: before trial treatment. It was nivolumab, ipilimumab, aspirin, low-dose cyclophosphamide and low-dose radiotherapy that donors received. Both TCRalpha and TCRbeta chains were reverse transcribed with V-gene-specific primers. TCR amplification involved 15 to 20 PCR cycles with a constant-region primer and V-primer adapter. Using its own MiXCR run on the reads, TCRdb lists one record per CDR3 protein. The table has more than 70,000 distinct CDR3 sequences, roughly 31% seen once.

Sequenced material: PBMCs, taken before treatment. This TCR derives from a female donor with ovarian cancer. This chain uses TRBV6-2 or TRBV6-3 with TRBJ2-7; no reliable D call. The CDR3 region has the DNA TGTGCCAGCAGCGCCTTTTACGAGCAGTACTTC. Its translation is CASSAFYEQYF.